The sequence of this T cell receptor (beta chain) was determined in a study of prognosis after radiotherapy for stage I lung cancer. A remark on this clonotype: The junction differs from germline at one of its ends, possibly a read error.

Germline CDR1 MDHEN, CDR2 SYDVKM. The CDR3 is 17 residues long. Multiplex PCR in two rounds served to amplify TCR beta CDR3 from genomic DNA. Amplification in first-round PCR relied on primers specific to each TRBV and TRBJ gene. TCRdb recomputed calls from the multiplex PCR reads with MiXCR, one row per CDR3 protein. The data hold about 12,000 distinct CDR3 sequences, with 45% to 60% observed a single time. The origin of this receptor is a donor aged 50 or older with non-small cell lung cancer. Sequences were derived from PBMCs, sampled before or after stereotactic body radiation therapy (not recorded which). This chain connects TRBV28 to TRBJ1-5, with 7 nucleotides matching TRBD1. CDR3 protein: CASNLGIRGLGNQLQHF. DNA for the CDR3: TGTGCCAGCAACCTAGGGATAAGGGGGCTTGGCAATCAGCTCCAGCATTTT.